The source of this T cell receptor (beta chain) is a study of blood T cell repertoires in COVID-19. The overall study: T cells, B-cell-depleted T cells, or PBMCs supplied cDNA or gDNA.

In the authors' workflow: Estimates of nucleated cell counts were drawn from the amplification of reference gene primers. Sequenced by immunoSEQ multiplex PCR; TCRdb stores in-frame clones only, minus some. For V, J and clone size, that table is used; D and trimming come from the DNA. The table records 25,000 to 35,000 clones, about 91% of them present only once. J gave up 5 bases and V 5 bases, and 11 bases lay outside the gene matches. The CDR3 runs 14 residues. Germline-derived CDR1 and CDR2 are GTSNPN and SVGIG (reference sequence). Sequencing was carried out using peripheral blood. The receptor's source is a man aged 50 or older with active COVID-19. The chain employs TRBV30 and TRBJ2-5, with 7 positions matching TRBD1. In DNA, the CDR3 is TGTGCCTGGGTACCAGGGGGAGCGTTGGAGACCCAGTACTTC. It codes for CAWVPGGALETQYF.